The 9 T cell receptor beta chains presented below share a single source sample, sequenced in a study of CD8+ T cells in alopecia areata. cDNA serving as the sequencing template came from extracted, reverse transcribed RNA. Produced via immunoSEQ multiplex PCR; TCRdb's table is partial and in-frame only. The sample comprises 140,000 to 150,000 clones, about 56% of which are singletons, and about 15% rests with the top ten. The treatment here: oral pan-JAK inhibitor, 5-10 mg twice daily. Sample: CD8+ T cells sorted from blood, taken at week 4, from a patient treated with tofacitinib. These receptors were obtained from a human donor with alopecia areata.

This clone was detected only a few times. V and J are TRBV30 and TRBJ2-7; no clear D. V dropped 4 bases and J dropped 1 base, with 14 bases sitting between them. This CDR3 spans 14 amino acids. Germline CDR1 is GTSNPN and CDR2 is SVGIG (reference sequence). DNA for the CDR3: TGTGCCTGGACCTTACGGGTGGATTCCTACGAGCAGTACTTC. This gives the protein CAWTLRVDSYEQYF. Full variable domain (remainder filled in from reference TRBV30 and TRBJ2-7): SQTIHQWPATLVQPVGSPLSLECTVEGTSNPNLYWYRQAAGRGLQLLFYSVGIGQISSEVPQNLSASRPQDRQFILSSKKLLLSDSGFYLCAWTLRVDSYEQYFGPGTRLTVT.

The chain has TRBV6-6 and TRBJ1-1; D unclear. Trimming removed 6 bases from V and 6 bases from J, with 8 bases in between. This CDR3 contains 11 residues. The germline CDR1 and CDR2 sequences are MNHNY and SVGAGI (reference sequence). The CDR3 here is CASRQLPEAFF. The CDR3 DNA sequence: TGTGCCAGCAGACAGCTGCCTGAAGCTTTCTTT.

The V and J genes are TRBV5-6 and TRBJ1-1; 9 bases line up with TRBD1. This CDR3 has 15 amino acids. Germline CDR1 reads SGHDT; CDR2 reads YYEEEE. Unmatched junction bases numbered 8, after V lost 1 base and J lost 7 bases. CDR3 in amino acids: CASSLRDRGDNEAFF. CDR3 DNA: TGTGCCAGCAGCTTGAGAGACAGGGGGGATAATGAAGCTTTCTTT.

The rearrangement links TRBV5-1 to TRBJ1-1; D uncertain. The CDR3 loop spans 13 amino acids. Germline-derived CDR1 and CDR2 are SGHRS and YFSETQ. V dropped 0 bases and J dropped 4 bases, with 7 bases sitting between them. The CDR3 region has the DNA TGCGCCAGCAGCTTGGGGCAGCTCACTGAAGCTTTCTTT. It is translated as CASSLGQLTEAFF.

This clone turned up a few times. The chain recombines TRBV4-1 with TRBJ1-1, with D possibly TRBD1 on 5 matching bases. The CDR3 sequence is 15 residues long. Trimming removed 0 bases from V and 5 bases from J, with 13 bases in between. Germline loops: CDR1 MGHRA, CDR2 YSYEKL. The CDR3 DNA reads TGCGCCAGCAGCCAAGATCGATGGGGGAGGACTGAAGCTTTCTTT. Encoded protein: CASSQDRWGRTEAFF.

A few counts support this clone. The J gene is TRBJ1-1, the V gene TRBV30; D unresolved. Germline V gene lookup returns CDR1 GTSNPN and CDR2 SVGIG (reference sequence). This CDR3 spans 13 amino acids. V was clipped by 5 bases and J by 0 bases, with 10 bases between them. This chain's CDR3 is CAWGRDMNTEAFF. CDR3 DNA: TGTGCCTGGGGGAGGGATATGAACACTGAAGCTTTCTTT. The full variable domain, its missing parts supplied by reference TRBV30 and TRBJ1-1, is SQTIHQWPATLVQPVGSPLSLECTVEGTSNPNLYWYRQAAGRGLQLLFYSVGIGQISSEVPQNLSASRPQDRQFILSSKKLLLSDSGFYLCAWGRDMNTEAFFGQGTRLTVV.

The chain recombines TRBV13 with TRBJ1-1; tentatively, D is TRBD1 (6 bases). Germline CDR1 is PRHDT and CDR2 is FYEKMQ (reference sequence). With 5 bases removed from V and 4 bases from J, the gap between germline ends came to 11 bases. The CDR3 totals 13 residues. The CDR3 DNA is TGTGCCAGCAGCCTCCGGGACACCACTGAAGCTTTCTTT. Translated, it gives CASSLRDTTEAFF.

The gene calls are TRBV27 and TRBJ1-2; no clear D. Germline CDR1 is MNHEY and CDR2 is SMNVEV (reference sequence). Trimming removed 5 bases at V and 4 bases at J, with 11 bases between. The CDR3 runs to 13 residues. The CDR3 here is CASSPLPAYGYTF. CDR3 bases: TGTGCCAGCAGTCCCCTTCCGGCCTATGGCTACACCTTC.

Here the CDR3 DNA reads TGTGCCAGCAGTGAGGCTAGCGGGGGGGCCTCAGGGGAGACCCAGTACTTC. Its translation is CASSEASGGASGETQYF. The gene calls are TRBV2 and TRBJ2-5; 12 bases fit TRBD2. This CDR3 spans 17 amino acids. Germline CDR1 reads SNHLY; CDR2 reads FYNNEI. J lost 5 bases, V lost 3 bases, and 10 bases had no gene match. The entire variable domain, with the rest obtained from reference TRBV2 and TRBJ2-5, is as follows: EPEVTQTPSHQVTQMGQEVILRCVPISNHLYFYWYRQILGQKVEFLVSFYNNEISEKSEIFDDQFSVERPDGSNFTLKIRSTKLEDSAMYFCASSEASGGASGETQYFGPGTRLLVL.